The 10 T cell receptor beta chains below were found in one sample sequenced in a study of T cell clonality in common variable immunodeficiency. These receptors' antigens are unknown. Only in-frame clones appear in the TCRdb table, and some are missing; sequencing was by immunoSEQ multiplex PCR. The sample has approximately 15,000 clones, none seen only once. The study, taken as a whole, reports: Fewer deletions and N-nucleotide insertions were reportedly seen in common variable immunodeficiency TCR beta sequences.

Sequenced material: peripheral blood mononuclear cells. Receptors were obtained from a human donor with common variable immunodeficiency.

Worth noting for this clone: The CDR3 end falls 3 residues outside the read, so it is completed with the germline J gene. The chain has TRBV19 and TRBJ2-1; 10 bases line up with TRBD2. Germline assignment: CDR1 LNHDA and CDR2 SQIVND (reference sequence). J gave up 9 bases and V 5 bases, and 10 bases lay outside the gene matches. This CDR3 is built from 15 residues. CDR3: CASSALAGAPSEQFF. The part of the CDR3 DNA that was read is TGTGCCAGTAGTGCGCTAGCGGGAGCTCCGAGTGAG.

As regards this clone: The CDR3 end falls 3 residues outside the read, so it is completed with the germline J gene. The J gene is TRBJ2-3, the V gene TRBV18; 8 nucleotides agree with TRBD1. CDR3 length: 13 residues. The trim removed 2 bases at V and 6 bases at J, leaving 1 base unmatched. Germline CDR1 is KGHSH and CDR2 is LQKENI. CDR3 DNA (partial): TGTGCCAGCTCACCAGGGACAGGCGATACG. It translates to CASSPGTGDT. The whole CDR3 sequence is CASSPGTGDTQYF. Filled out from reference TRBV18 and TRBJ2-3, the complete variable domain reads NAGVMQNPRHLVRRRGQEARLRCSPMKGHSHVYWYRQLPEEGLKFMVYLQKENIIDESGMPKERFSAEFPKEGPSILRIQQVVRGDSAAYFCASSPGTGDTQYFGPGTRLTVL.

As to this clone: The observed sequence ends 3 residues before the CDR3 terminus, with the missing tail filled in from the germline J gene. This chain connects TRBV19 to TRBJ1-1; D gene uncertain. The CDR3 has 17 residues. Germline assignment: CDR1 LNHDA and CDR2 SQIVND (reference sequence). Trimming took off 7 bases at V and 4 bases at J, with 25 bases between the two ends. The CDR3 sequence: CASTPKLVLIRSTEAFF. The covered CDR3 bases are TGTGCCAGTACGCCCAAGTTGGTGTTGATCAGAAGCACTGAA.

The sample holds a few counts of this clone. The CDR3 end falls 3 residues outside the read, so it is completed with the germline J gene. V usage is TRBV2 and J usage is TRBJ1-1, with D unclear. Germline lookup yields CDR1 SNHLY and CDR2 FYNNEI. Between the trimmed V and J ends, which lost 7 bases and 0 bases, there was a span of 9 bases. CDR3 length equals 13 residues. Incomplete CDR3 DNA: TGTGCCAGCATGGCAGAACTGAACACTGAA. Protein: CASMAELNTE. The whole CDR3 region reads CASMAELNTEAFF.

This clone was found a few times. The read comes to an end 3 residues before the CDR3 does, leaving the germline J gene to fill in the end. The chain recombines TRBV7-3 with TRBJ2-1; 15 nucleotides match TRBD2. The CDR3 runs to 15 residues. Germline V gene lookup returns CDR1 SGHTA and CDR2 FQGTGA. With V trimmed by 5 bases and J by 9 bases, 5 bases remained unmatched. The part of the CDR3 DNA that was read is TGTGCCAGCAGCCGGACTAGCGGGAGGGCCACTGAG. Its protein is CASSRTSGRATE. The complete CDR3 sequence is CASSRTSGRATEQFF.

This clone appeared many times. The read ends 3 residues early relative to the CDR3; the germline J gene fills the gap. The chain employs TRBV7-3 and TRBJ2-2, with D unclear. V lost 5 bases, J lost 6 bases, and 7 bases lay in between. Germline loops: CDR1 SGHTA, CDR2 FQGTGA. The CDR3 totals 12 residues. CDR3 DNA, as far as it was read: TGTGCCAGCAGCCCGACATCCGGGGAG. Protein sequence: CASSPTSGE. The CDR3 reads in full as CASSPTSGELFF. The variable domain in full, completed from reference TRBV7-3 and TRBJ2-2, reads GAGVSQTPSNKVTEKGKYVELRCDPISGHTALYWYRQSLGQGPEFLIYFQGTGAADDSGLPNDRFFAVRPEGSVSTLKIQRTERGDSAVYLCASSPTSGELFFGEGSRLTVL.

There are a few counts of this clone. The CDR3 end is not reached by the read, which stops 3 residues before it; the germline J gene fills it in. The genes are TRBV19 and TRBJ2-3; 8 nucleotides line up with TRBD2. The CDR3 is made up of 15 amino acids. The V gene's germline CDR1 is LNHDA and CDR2 SQIVND (reference sequence). The CDR3 is CASSKVAGPLTTQYF. The CDR3 DNA, read in part, is TGTGCCAGTAGTAAAGTAGCGGGACCTCTTACCACG.

This clone was observed a handful of times. CDR3 DNA (partial): TGTGCCAGCAGCCCAACAGGTTACGAG. Amino acids: CASSPTGYE. The entire CDR3 sequence reads CASSPTGYEQYF. The chain couples TRBV7-8 to TRBJ2-7, with TRBD1 as a possible D gene (5 bases). The read halts 3 residues ahead of the CDR3 end, with the missing end drawn from the germline J gene. Looked up from germline, CDR1 is SGHVS and CDR2 is FQNEAQ. This CDR3 is built from 12 residues. V gave up 5 bases and J gave up 4 bases, with 9 bases separating them.

A word on this clone: The read comes to an end 3 residues before the CDR3 does, leaving the germline J gene to fill in the end. This rearrangement joins TRBV30 to TRBJ1-2, with a possible D match to TRBD1 (6 bases). The germline V and J ends were trimmed by 7 bases and 4 bases, with 13 bases remaining between them. The CDR3 sequence is 12 residues long. Germline V lookup: CDR1 GTSNPN, CDR2 SVGIG (reference sequence). Partial CDR3 DNA: TGTGCCTTCCTTCAGGGGCCCTATGGC. This encodes CAFLQGPYG. The CDR3 as a whole reads CAFLQGPYGYTF.

This clone was seen at least ten times. The missing CDR3 end, 3 residues past where the read stops, is filled in from the germline J gene. The gene calls are TRBV5-1 and TRBJ2-7; D might be TRBD2 (5 bases). The V end lost 0 bases, the J end lost 4 bases, and 8 bases lay between the germline ends. The CDR3 length is 13 residues. Germline assignment: CDR1 SGHRS and CDR2 YFSETQ. The covered CDR3 bases are TGCGCCAGCAGCTTGGGGCCGGGGTACGAG. Translating it yields CASSLGPGYE. The full CDR3 protein reads CASSLGPGYEQYF.